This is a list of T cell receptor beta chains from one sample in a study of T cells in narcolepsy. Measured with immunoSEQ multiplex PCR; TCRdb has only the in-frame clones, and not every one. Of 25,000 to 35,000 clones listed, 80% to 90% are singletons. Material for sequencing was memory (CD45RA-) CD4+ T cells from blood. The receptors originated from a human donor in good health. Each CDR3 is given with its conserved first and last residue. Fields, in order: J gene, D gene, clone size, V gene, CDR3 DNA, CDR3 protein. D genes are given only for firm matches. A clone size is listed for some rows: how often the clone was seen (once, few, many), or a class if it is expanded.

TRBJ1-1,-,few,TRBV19,TGTGCCAGTAGGCAGACTGAAGCTTTCTTT,CASRQTEAFF
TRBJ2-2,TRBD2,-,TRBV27,TGTGCCAGCAGTTGGACTAGTCTCACCGGGGAGCTGTTTTTT,CASSWTSLTGELFF
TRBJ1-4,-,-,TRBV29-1,TGCAGCGTTGAAGGACAGAATGAAAAACTGTTTTTT,CSVEGQNEKLFF
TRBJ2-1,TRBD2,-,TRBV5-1,TGCGCCAGCAGCTTGGGGCTAGCGGGGGCCCTTCGCTACAATGAGCAGTTCTTC,CASSLGLAGALRYNEQFF
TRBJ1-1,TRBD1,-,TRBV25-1,TGTGCCAGCAGTGACAGGGGGCGAACTGAAGCTTTCTTT,CASSDRGRTEAFF
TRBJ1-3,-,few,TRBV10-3,TGTGCCATCAGTGAGTCGGGTGGAAACACCATATATTTT,CAISESGGNTIYF
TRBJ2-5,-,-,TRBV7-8,TGTGCCAGCAGCTTAGGGCAGGGGCAGACCCAGTACTTC,CASSLGQGQTQYF
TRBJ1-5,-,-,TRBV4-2,TGTGCCAGCAGCGCAGGCCGGGACTCTGGCAATCAGCCCCAGCATTTT,CASSAGRDSGNQPQHF
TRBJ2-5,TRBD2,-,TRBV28,TGTGCCAGCAGTTTCGGGCTAGCGGCTCAAGAGACCCAGTACTTC,CASSFGLAAQETQYF
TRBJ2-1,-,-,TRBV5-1,TGCGCCAGCACCCCACGAGGACGGTACTCCTACAATGAGCAGTTCTTC,CASTPRGRYSYNEQFF
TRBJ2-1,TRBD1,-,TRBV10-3,TGTGCCATCAGTGAGACAGGGGGTGTATACAATGAGCAGTTCTTC,CAISETGGVYNEQFF
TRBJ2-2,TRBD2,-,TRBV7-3,TGTGCCAGCAGCCCAAAGGGGACTAGCGCGAACGGGGAGCTGTTTTTT,CASSPKGTSANGELFF
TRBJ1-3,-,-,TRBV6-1,TGTGCCAGCAGTGGCGGGGCGCCCGGAAACACCATATATTTT,CASSGGAPGNTIYF
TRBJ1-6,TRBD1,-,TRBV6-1,TGTGCCAGCAAGCCGACAGGGGGACATTCACCCCTCCACTTT,CASKPTGGHSPLHF
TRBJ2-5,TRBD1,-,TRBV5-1,TGCGCCAGCAGCACCCAAGCGACCGGGACAGGGAGAGAGACCCAGTACTTC,CASSTQATGTGRETQYF
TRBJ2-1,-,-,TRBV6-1,TGTGCCAGCAGGCGACAATACGTTGACAATGAGCAGTTCTTC,CASRRQYVDNEQFF
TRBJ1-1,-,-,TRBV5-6,TGTGCCAGCAGCTTGTACGGGCGGCAAGTCGGTGAAGCTTTCTTT,CASSLYGRQVGEAFF
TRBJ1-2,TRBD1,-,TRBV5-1,TGCGCCAGCAGCACGGGACAGGGTAAAGGGTACTACACCTTC,CASSTGQGKGYYTF
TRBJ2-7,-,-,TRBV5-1,TGCGCCAGCAGCTTGAGTCGGGACTTGTACGAGCAGTACTTC,CASSLSRDLYEQYF
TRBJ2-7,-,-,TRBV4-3,TGCGCCAGCAGCCAAGATTTACGCGAGCAGTACTTC,CASSQDLREQYF
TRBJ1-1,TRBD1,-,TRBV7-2,TGTGCCAGCAACAAGGACAGGCAGATGAACACTGAAGCTTTCTTT,CASNKDRQMNTEAFF
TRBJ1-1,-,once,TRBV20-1,TGCAGTGCTAGTATGGGGACTGAAGCTTTCTTT,CSASMGTEAFF
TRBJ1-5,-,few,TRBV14,TGTGCCAGCAGCCTGGGAAGCAATCAGCCCCAGCATTTT,CASSLGSNQPQHF
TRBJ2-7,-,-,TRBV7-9,TGTGCCAGCAGCCTAGAGGGGCCCACGAGGGAGCAGTACTTC,CASSLEGPTREQYF
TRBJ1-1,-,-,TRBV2,TGTGCCAGCAGTGTAAGGGAGAAAACTGAAGCTTTCTTT,CASSVREKTEAFF
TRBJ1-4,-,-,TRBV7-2,TGTGCCAGCAGCTTAGACCGGGTCCCGTGGGGTGAAAAACTGTTTTTT,CASSLDRVPWGEKLFF
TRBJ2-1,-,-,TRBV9,TGTGCCAGCAGCGTAGCTACCGCGGTAGTCAATGAGCAGTTCTTC,CASSVATAVVNEQFF
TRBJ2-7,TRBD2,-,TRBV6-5,TGTGCCAGCAGCGAGGGACTAGCGGGAGCCGAGCAGTACTTC,CASSEGLAGAEQYF
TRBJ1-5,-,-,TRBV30,TGTGCCTGGTCAGGGTTCAGCAATCAGCCCCAGCATTTT,CAWSGFSNQPQHF
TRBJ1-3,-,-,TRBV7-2,TGTGCCAGCAGCTTAGGACGTAACTCTGGAAACACCATATATTTT,CASSLGRNSGNTIYF
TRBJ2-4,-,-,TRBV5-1,TGCGCCAGCAGCGCGATTCAGGGGGGGAAAAACATTCAGTACTTC,CASSAIQGGKNIQYF
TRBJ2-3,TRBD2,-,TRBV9,TGTGCCAGCAGCGTAGTCGGGGGGGGCACAGATACGCAGTATTTT,CASSVVGGGTDTQYF
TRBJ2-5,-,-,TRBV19,TGTGCCAGTAGGGTGGGAGAGACCCAGTACTTC,CASRVGETQYF
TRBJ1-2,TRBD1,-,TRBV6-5,TGTGCCAGCAGTTGGACAGGGGACGACGGCTACACCTTC,CASSWTGDDGYTF
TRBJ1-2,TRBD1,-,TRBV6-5,TGTGCCAGCAGTGTGTCGCAGGACAGGCCTCTAGGCACCTTC,CASSVSQDRPLGTF
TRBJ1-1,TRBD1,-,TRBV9,TGTGCCAGCAGCCCGGGACAGAGAAGCCCTGAAGCTTTCTTT,CASSPGQRSPEAFF
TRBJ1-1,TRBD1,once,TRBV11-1,TGTGCCAGCAGCCTCGGGACAGGGGCGAACACTGAAGCTTTCTTT,CASSLGTGANTEAFF
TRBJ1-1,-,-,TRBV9,TGTGCCAGCAGCGTATCTCAACAGACTGAAGCTTTCTTT,CASSVSQQTEAFF
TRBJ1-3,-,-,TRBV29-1,TGCAGCGTCTTACAGGGCTCCTCTGGAAACACCATATATTTT,CSVLQGSSGNTIYF
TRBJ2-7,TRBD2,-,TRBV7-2,TGTGCCAGCAGCCCCACCCGAGCGGGAACCCTCTACGAGCAGTACTTC,CASSPTRAGTLYEQYF
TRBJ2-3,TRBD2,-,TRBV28,TGTGCCAGCGCGACTAGCCGGGTTAGCACAGATACGCAGTATTTT,CASATSRVSTDTQYF
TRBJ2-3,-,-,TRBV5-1,TGCGCCAGCAGCTTGGAGGCAGGCGTGGGCCCGAGCACAGATACGCAGTATTTT,CASSLEAGVGPSTDTQYF
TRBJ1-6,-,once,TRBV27,TGTGCCAGCAGTTGGGGGGATAATTCACCCCTCCACTTT,CASSWGDNSPLHF
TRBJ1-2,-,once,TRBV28,TGTGCCAGCCAGACTAACTATGGCTACACCTTC,CASQTNYGYTF
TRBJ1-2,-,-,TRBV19,TGTGCCAGTCAGACTCAGCCCAACTATGGCTACACCTTC,CASQTQPNYGYTF
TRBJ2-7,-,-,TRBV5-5,TGTGCCAGCAGCTCGGCTGGGCCTAGCTACGAGCAGTACTTC,CASSSAGPSYEQYF
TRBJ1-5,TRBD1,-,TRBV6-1,TGTGCCAGCAGTGAAGCTCCGGACAGGTGGGTGAGGCCCCAGCATTTT,CASSEAPDRWVRPQHF
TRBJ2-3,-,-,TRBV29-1,TGCAGCGTTGATACAGGGATGGAAGGCACAGATACGCAGTATTTT,CSVDTGMEGTDTQYF
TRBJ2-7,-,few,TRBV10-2,TGCGCCAGCAACTTCAGGGGCGAGCAGTACTTC,CASNFRGEQYF
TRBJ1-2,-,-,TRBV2,TGTGCCAGCCGAAGGATAAACTATGGCTACACCTTC,CASRRINYGYTF
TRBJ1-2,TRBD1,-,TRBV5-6,TGTGCCAGCAGCTTGGGAGAACTTGGACAGGGAGGGTATGGCTACACCTTC,CASSLGELGQGGYGYTF
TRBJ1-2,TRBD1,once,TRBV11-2,TGTGCCAGCAGCCAACTCCGGGACAGGGGTGGCTACACCTTC,CASSQLRDRGGYTF